This entry describes one TCR beta chain. The antigen remains unidentified. The data were taken from a study of EBV T-cell therapy then PD-1 blockade in nasopharyngeal carcinoma. The CDR3 has 15 residues. The germline V gene encodes CDR1 SGDLS and CDR2 YYNGEE. Trimming shortened V by 0 bases and J by 4 bases, and 13 bases separated the two germline ends. The repertoire was sequenced with immunoSEQ multiplex PCR; TCRdb's copy has only in-frame clones and lacks some. The sample includes 15,000 to 20,000 clones, roughly 84% seen only once; the top ten take approximately 29%. Sample treatment: AdE1-LMPpoly-expanded autologous EBV-specific T-cell therapy followed by anti-PD-1 nivolumab.

The specimen comprised CD8+ T cells from blood, sampled at day 0 from a patient whose treatment included autologous EBV-specific T cells and nivolumab. This sequence originates from a man in his forties with nasopharyngeal carcinoma. The chain recombines TRBV9 with TRBJ1-2; no clear D. The CDR3: CASSVAKVGSYGYTF. CDR3 sequence (DNA): TGTGCCAGCAGCGTAGCTAAGGTCGGCAGCTATGGCTACACCTTC.